This T cell receptor (beta chain) came from a study of vaccination and CD4 T cells after COVID-19. Whole-study context: Six men and four women formed the convalescents, two being Hispanic.

With regard to this clonotype: Its antigen is undetermined.

V lost 2 bases, J lost 9 bases, and 11 bases lay in between. The germline CDR1 and CDR2 sequences are SGHDN and FVKESK. The CDR3 consists of 13 residues. Treatment in this sample: roughly 11-day PBMC culture with coronavirus spike peptide pools or control peptides (ViraFEST assay). The Oncomine TCR Beta short-read assay sequenced DNA from cultured CD4+ T cells. MiXCR was run by TCRdb on the PCR reads, yielding one entry per CDR3 protein. The data show fewer than 15,000 distinct CDR3 sequences, 44% seen once. The chain links TRBV14 to TRBJ2-1; no reliable D call. The clonotype was recovered from a human donor who had recovered from COVID-19. Sequencing was carried out using CD4+ T cells from blood, cultured in vitro. Here the CDR3 reads CASSQNLVGEQFF. The DNA for the CDR3 is TGTGCCAGCAGCCAAAACCTTGTAGGTGAGCAGTTCTTC. The full variable domain, in which reference TRBV14 and TRBJ2-1 provide the parts outside the CDR3, is EAGVTQFPSHSVIEKGQTVTLRCDPISGHDNLYWYRRVMGKEIKFLLHFVKESKQDESGMPNNRFLAERTGGTYSTLKVQPAELEDSGVYFCASSQNLVGEQFFGPGTRLTVL.